This T cell receptor (beta chain) was identified in a study of shared clonotypes between healthy human individuals. Naive CD8 populations comprised CD45RO-negative cells positively selected for CCR7, excluding terminally differentiated effector memory CD45RA+ cells. This clone was observed a single time. Trimming left V 2 bases short and J 3 bases short, with 11 bases between. CDR3 length: 15 amino acids. The germline CDR1 and CDR2 sequences are LNHDA and SQIVND (reference sequence). Authors' processing steps: As immunoSEQ supplied junction-only sequences (without quality scores), filtering differed. The protocol was immunoSEQ multiplex PCR, while the TCRdb copy is restricted to in-frame clones and leaves out a portion. From that table come the V and J calls and clone size; the DNA was used to work out D and trimming. The sample holds about 2.1 million clones, roughly 93% seen once.

Sequencing was carried out using naive CD8+ T cells from PBMCs. This sequence was found in a man aged 18-30 years in good health. Some clones in this sample may be carry-over from other donors' samples. The chain links TRBV19 to TRBJ1-5; D is unclear. In nucleotides, the CDR3 is TGTGCCAGTAGTATAAGGGCCCATTACAATCAGCCCCAGCATTTT. It is translated as CASSIRAHYNQPQHF.